This T cell receptor beta chain was retrieved from a study of identical twins. Findings and limits, study-wide: Abundant beta clonotypes from cord blood had fewer insertions, unlike memory repertoires, which showed none. Twin pairs had excess sharing that was weaker in beta out-of-frame sequences.

TCRdb ran MiXCR on the 5' RACE reads and lists one entry per CDR3 protein. Of approximately 680,000 distinct CDR3 sequences detected, roughly 7.1% appear once; the ten largest clones hold roughly 1.6%. In regard to this clonotype: The antigen remains unidentified.

The V segment lost 3 bases and the J segment 3 bases; nucleotides outside the gene matches: 6. The CDR3 consists of 15 residues. Germline CDR1 is MDHEN and CDR2 is SYDVKM. Only healthy Caucasians were included as donors. This sample was shared with a second study, whose subject was yellow fever vaccine responses in identical twins.

Sequenced: PBMCs. The clonotype was recovered from a woman under 30 in good health. This chain joins TRBV28 and TRBJ2-3; 7 nucleotides match TRBD2. CDR3 bases: TGTGCCAGCAGTTTCGGACGGGGGGAAACAGATACGCAGTATTTT. Translated: CASSFGRGETDTQYF.